Below, 6 T cell receptor beta chains from the same sample are listed, as sequenced in a study of T cell changes during pregnancy in multiple sclerosis. Clones were sequenced by immunoSEQ multiplex PCR, and TCRdb holds only the in-frame ones, with some missing. Found here are tens of thousands of clones, about nine tenths of them singletons; the top ten hold more than 8%. The sample here was peripheral blood, taken after pregnancy. Every receptor here comes from a female donor in good health, enrolled as a control in a pregnancy study.

V usage is TRBV18 and J usage is TRBJ2-3; the match to TRBD2 covers 10 bases. After removal of 1 base from V and 0 bases from J, the junction contained 1 base not matched to a gene. Germline lookup yields CDR1 KGHSH and CDR2 LQKENI. This CDR3 is built from 16 residues. CDR3 sequence (DNA): TGTGCCAGCTCACCACTACTAGCGGGGAGCACAGATACGCAGTATTTT. Protein sequence: CASSPLLAGSTDTQYF. Together with reference TRBV18 and TRBJ2-3, the CDR3 gives the full variable domain: NAGVMQNPRHLVRRRGQEARLRCSPMKGHSHVYWYRQLPEEGLKFMVYLQKENIIDESGMPKERFSAEFPKEGPSILRIQQVVRGDSAAYFCASSPLLAGSTDTQYFGPGTRLTVL.

V gene TRBV19 combines with J gene TRBJ2-1, with 12 bases matching TRBD2. CDR3 size: 18 residues. CDR1 is LNHDA and CDR2 is SQIVND in the germline V gene (reference sequence). V dropped 0 bases and J dropped 4; count of bases not matched to a gene: 7. CDR3 amino acids: CASSIDTLAGGLYNEQFF. The CDR3 DNA is TGTGCCAGTAGTATAGATACTCTAGCGGGAGGGTTATACAATGAGCAGTTCTTC.

This sequence joins TRBV7-2 and TRBJ2-7; D is undetermined. The CDR3 contains 15 residues. The V end was cut by 1 base, the J end by 0 bases, with 10 bases between. CDR1 is SGHTA, CDR2 FQGNSA, per germline. The CDR3, as DNA: TGTGCCAGCAGCTTAGTCCTTAAGAGCTCCTACGAGCAGTACTTC. Its translation: CASSLVLKSSYEQYF. Together with reference TRBV7-2 and TRBJ2-7, the CDR3 gives the full variable domain: GAGVSQSPSNKVTEKGKDVELRCDPISGHTALYWYRQSLGQGLEFLIYFQGNSAPDKSGLPSDRFSAERTGGSVSTLTIQRTQQEDSAVYLCASSLVLKSSYEQYFGPGTRLTVT.

The rearrangement uses TRBV7-9 and TRBJ2-2, with D hard to call. The CDR3 consists of 15 residues. The germline V gene has CDR1 SEHNR and CDR2 FQNEAQ (reference sequence). Trimming took off 5 bases at V and 5 bases at J, with 15 bases between the two ends. This chain's CDR3 is CASSPGPGWTGELFF. CDR3 DNA: TGTGCCAGCAGCCCCGGCCCCGGGTGGACCGGGGAGCTGTTTTTT.

The chain recombines TRBV2 with TRBJ1-5, with D possibly matching TRBD1 (6 bases). V lost 3 bases to trimming and J lost 2 bases, with 8 bases between them. The CDR3 is 14 amino acids. CDR1 and CDR2 from the germline V gene are SNHLY and FYNNEI. CDR3 sequence reads: CASSEYRGNQPQHF. CDR3 coding DNA: TGTGCCAGCAGTGAGTACAGGGGCAATCAGCCCCAGCATTTT. Filled out from reference TRBV2 and TRBJ1-5, the complete variable domain reads EPEVTQTPSHQVTQMGQEVILRCVPISNHLYFYWYRQILGQKVEFLVSFYNNEISEKSEIFDDQFSVERPDGSNFTLKIRSTKLEDSAMYFCASSEYRGNQPQHFGDGTRLSIL.

V usage is TRBV5-6 and J usage is TRBJ1-2; D is undetermined. V dropped 4 bases and J dropped 4 bases, with 11 bases sitting between them. Germline V gives CDR1 SGHDT, CDR2 YYEEEE. The CDR3 runs to 13 residues. CDR3 coding DNA: TGTGCCAGCAGCCCTGACACCGGCTATGGCTACACCTTC. It specifies CASSPDTGYGYTF.